The 31 T cell receptor beta chains below all came from one sample that was sequenced in a study of vaccination effects on CD4 cells after COVID-19. Antigen-specific CD4+ T cells were expanded (with viral peptide pools) by the ViraFEST assay ahead of sequencing. The authors isolated CD4+ T cells after around 11 days of culture. It was two doses of either the BNT162b2 or mRNA-1273 vaccine that participants received. These receptors have no known antigen. Profiling relied on immunoSEQ multiplex PCR, and the TCRdb table lists in-frame clones only, not all of them. Of tens of thousands of clones listed, roughly 80% are singletons. Material: CD4+ T cells from PBMCs cultured with HCoV-OC43 spike peptides, obtained after COVID-19 vaccination. Subset defined: HCoV-OC43 spike overlapping peptide pool stimulation. Receptors were obtained from a human donor who received a COVID-19 vaccine.

The CDR3, as DNA: TGTGCCAGCAGCCCCTTAAGCACAGATACGCAGTATTTT. This sequence encodes CASSPLSTDTQYF. The chain joins TRBV9 to TRBJ2-3, with D unclear. The CDR3 totals 13 residues. Germline lookup yields CDR1 SGDLS and CDR2 YYNGEE. Trimming cost V 4 bases and J 0 bases, with 6 bases left between them. The complete variable domain, with remaining parts taken from reference TRBV9 and TRBJ2-3, reads DSGVTQTPKHLITATGQRVTLRCSPRSGDLSVYWYQQSLDQGLQFLIQYYNGEERAKGNILERFSAQQFPDLHSELNLSSLELGDSALYFCASSPLSTDTQYFGPGTRLTVL.

J is TRBJ1-5 and V is TRBV2, with 10 bases matching TRBD1. Germline CDR1 is SNHLY and CDR2 is FYNNEI. The CDR3 runs 14 residues. V lost 5 bases, J lost 5 bases, and 3 bases stayed unmatched. The CDR3 DNA is TGTGCCAGCAGTCGGGACAGGGGAGATCAGCCCCAGCATTTT. As protein: CASSRDRGDQPQHF.

The CDR3 bases are TGTGCCAGCAGACGGGGGGGGAACACCGGGGAGCTGTTTTTT. Translated: CASRRGGNTGELFF. The chain couples TRBV5-5 to TRBJ2-2, with 8 nucleotides matching TRBD2. This CDR3 comprises 14 residues. V lost 5 bases to trimming and J lost 1 base; unmatched junction nucleotides: 1. Germline CDR1 is SGHKS and CDR2 is YYEKEE (reference sequence).

This chain uses TRBV5-1 with TRBJ1-2; D remains ambiguous. Trimming took 0 bases from V and 1 from J, leaving 13 bases between them. This CDR3 has 16 residues. Germline lookup yields CDR1 SGHRS and CDR2 YFSETQ. The CDR3, as DNA: TGCGCCAGCAGCTTGGAGGGCCCCCCGGGTAACTATGGCTACACCTTC. As protein: CASSLEGPPGNYGYTF.

This clone came up a few times. This chain connects TRBV7-3 to TRBJ2-2; D is undetermined. Germline lookup yields CDR1 SGHTA and CDR2 FQGTGA. This CDR3 has 14 residues. Trimming took 4 bases from V and 0 from J, leaving 6 bases between them. The CDR3 sequence is CASSSPANTGELFF. The CDR3 nucleotides read TGTGCCAGCAGCTCCCCCGCGAACACCGGGGAGCTGTTTTTT.

As concerns this clone: In the same sample, other DNA sequences code for this CDR3. The gene calls are TRBV6-5 and TRBJ1-5, with no clear D. Germline V gene data show CDR1 as MNHEY and CDR2 as SVGAGI. The V gene lost 2 bases and the J gene lost 3 bases, with 8 bases spanning the gap. The CDR3 extends over 14 amino acids. CDR3 coding DNA: TGTGCCAGCAGTTACGACGGGTACAATCAGCCCCAGCATTTT. Translation gives CASSYDGYNQPQHF.

The chain combines TRBV1 with TRBJ2-2; the listed D gene, TRBD2, was not tested against the DNA. TRBV1 is labeled a pseudogene. The CDR3 runs to 16 residues. The CDR3 loop is CTSIRLSGGGKGELFF. The CDR3 nucleotides are TGCACCAGCATTCGCCTTAGCGGGGGGGGTAAGGGGGAGCTGTTTTTT.

The chain recombines TRBV9 with TRBJ1-3, with 9 bases fitting TRBD1. J lost 2 bases, V lost 3 bases, and 3 bases had no gene match. Germline V gene lookup returns CDR1 SGDLS and CDR2 YYNGEE. The CDR3 runs to 15 residues. The DNA for the CDR3 is TGTGCCAGCAGCGGGGACAGGGCGGCTGGAAACACCATATATTTT. Its protein product is CASSGDRAAGNTIYF.

This clone turned up a few times. This sequence joins TRBV24-1 and TRBJ1-1; D is possibly TRBD1 (6 bases). Trimming took 1 base from V and 5 from J, leaving 13 bases between them. This CDR3 is 15 amino acids long. CDR1 KGHDR and CDR2 SFDVKD come from the germline V gene. CDR3 region: CATSDFRQGKTEAFF. The CDR3 bases are TGTGCCACCAGTGATTTTAGGCAGGGGAAAACTGAAGCTTTCTTT.

The chain joins TRBV11-2 to TRBJ2-2, with TRBD1 matching 9 bases. V lost 2 bases to trimming and J lost 6 bases; unmatched junction nucleotides: 10. Germline V gene sequence: CDR1 SGHAT, CDR2 FQNNGV. This CDR3 has 17 amino acids. CDR3 coding DNA: TGTGCCAGCAGCTTAAGGAGGAAACAGGGGGCGCCCGGGGAGCTGTTTTTT. Amino acids: CASSLRRKQGAPGELFF.

The V gene is TRBV3-1 (or the pseudogene TRBV3-2), the J gene TRBJ2-5; TRBD2 matches at 12 bases. The CDR3 length is 17 residues. Per germline, CDR1 LGHDT and CDR2 YNNKEL (reference sequence). Germline trimming cut 3 bases from V and 4 bases from J; bases unmatched to any gene: 9. CDR3 sequence reads: CASSHSSGGGLGETQYF. CDR3 bases: TGTGCCAGCAGCCACTCTAGCGGGGGGGGATTGGGAGAGACCCAGTACTTC.

The genes are TRBV29-1 and TRBJ2-2, with 10 bases identical to TRBD2. The germline V gene encodes CDR1 SQVTM and CDR2 ANQGSEA. This CDR3 is 14 amino acids long. Germline trimming cut 5 bases from V and 5 bases from J; bases unmatched to any gene: 5. CDR3 nucleotide sequence: TGCAGCGTTTCTAGCGGGGGTCCTACCGGGGAGCTGTTTTTT. Protein product: CSVSSGGPTGELFF.

This rearrangement joins TRBV7-3 to TRBJ1-1; D is undetermined. V gave up 0 bases and J gave up 2 bases, with 4 bases separating them. Germline-derived CDR1 and CDR2 are SGHTA and FQGTGA. The CDR3 totals 13 residues. The CDR3 DNA reads as TGTGCCAGCAGCTTAACCCTTAACACTGAAGCTTTCTTT. Residues: CASSLTLNTEAFF.

The chain joins TRBV18 to TRBJ2-5; D may be TRBD2 (5 bases). CDR1 KGHSH and CDR2 LQKENI come from the germline V gene. The CDR3 length is 13 residues. V was clipped by 2 bases and J by 5 bases, with 9 bases between them. The CDR3 DNA sequence: TGTGCCAGCTCACCAGGTCCGGGGGAGACCCAGTACTTC. Its protein product is CASSPGPGETQYF.

This sequence joins TRBV30 and TRBJ1-4; D call uncertain. Germline lookup yields CDR1 GTSNPN and CDR2 SVGIG (reference sequence). This CDR3 has 14 amino acids. Deletions cut 2 bases from V and 8 bases from J, with 15 bases between. CDR3 protein: CAWSLTAGGEKLFF. CDR3 sequence (DNA): TGTGCCTGGAGTCTAACAGCCGGAGGGGAAAAACTGTTTTTT.

This chain uses TRBV6-5 with TRBJ1-4; 7 bases map to TRBD1. CDR1 MNHEY and CDR2 SVGAGI come from the germline V gene. The ends lost 7 bases at V and 3 bases at J; junction bases unmatched: 8. The CDR3 runs to 15 residues. The CDR3 region is CASIPQGGPNEKLFF. CDR3 in DNA: TGTGCCAGCATCCCCCAGGGGGGGCCTAATGAAAAACTGTTTTTT.

The sample holds a few counts of this clone. This chain links TRBV6-6 with TRBJ2-2; perhaps TRBD2 as D (6 bases). The CDR3 has 12 amino acids. Looked up from germline, CDR1 is MNHNY and CDR2 is SVGAGI (reference sequence). V lost 10 bases to trimming and J lost 4 bases, with 10 bases between them. CDR3 in amino acids: CANQGGTGELFF. As DNA, the CDR3 is TGTGCCAATCAGGGAGGCACCGGGGAGCTGTTTTTT.

The rearrangement uses TRBV9 and TRBJ1-2, with a weak D call TRBD1 (6 bases). Germline CDR1 and CDR2: SGDLS and YYNGEE. The CDR3 loop spans 16 amino acids. V was cut by 3 bases and J by 2 bases, with 17 bases left in between. The CDR3 coding sequence is TGTGCCAGCAGCGCGCACCAACAGGGATTAAACTATGGCTACACCTTC. This gives the protein CASSAHQQGLNYGYTF.

The chain employs TRBV11-2 and TRBJ2-2, with D tentatively TRBD2 (6 bases). The germline CDR1 and CDR2 sequences are SGHAT and FQNNGV. The CDR3 has 17 amino acids. The V and J ends lost 4 bases and 6 bases respectively, with 21 bases between them. CDR3 region: CASSSPLATVFSGELFF. The CDR3 bases are TGTGCCAGCAGCTCCCCACTAGCAACTGTTTTTTCCGGGGAGCTGTTTTTT.

The gene calls are TRBV5-6 and TRBJ2-3; 8 nucleotides agree with TRBD1. This CDR3 spans 15 amino acids. Germline trimming cut 0 bases from V and 7 bases from J; bases unmatched to any gene: 7. In germline, CDR1 is SGHDT, CDR2 YYEEEE. For the CDR3, the DNA is TGTGCCAGCAGCTTGGGGACAGGGTTGCGGCATACGCAGTATTTT. Encoded protein: CASSLGTGLRHTQYF. Using reference TRBV5-6 and TRBJ2-3 for the parts outside the CDR3, the full variable domain is DAGVTQSPTHLIKTRGQQVTLRCSPKSGHDTVSWYQQALGQGPQFIFQYYEEEERQRGNFPDRFSGHQFPNYSSELNVNALLLGDSALYLCASSLGTGLRHTQYFGPGTRLTVL.

Turning to this clone: The sample has other DNA sequences that encode this CDR3 too. The rearrangement links TRBV7-2 to TRBJ2-5, with TRBD1 matching 7 bases. CDR1 and CDR2 from the germline V gene are SGHTA and FQGNSA. CDR3 length: 13 amino acids. With V trimmed by 5 bases and J by 2 bases, 2 bases remained unmatched. In DNA form, the CDR3 reads TGTGCCAGCAGCCGGGACAGACAAGAGACCCAGTACTTC. Translated, it gives CASSRDRQETQYF.

The chain joins TRBV7-2 to TRBJ2-3; D possibly corresponds to TRBD1 (6 bases). V dropped 3 bases and J dropped 9 bases, with 28 bases sitting between them. The germline gives CDR1 SGHTA, CDR2 FQGNSA. There are 18 residues in the CDR3. In DNA form, the CDR3 reads TGTGCCAGCAGCTTTACGGTATTTAGCACCACTCGGCAGGGGACGCAGTATTTT. This translates into CASSFTVFSTTRQGTQYF.

The gene calls are TRBV10-2 and TRBJ2-3, with a possible D match to TRBD2 (5 bases). The CDR3 has 14 residues. Germline-derived CDR1 and CDR2 are WSHSY and SAAADI. V lost 5 bases and J lost 0, with 9 bases in between. CDR3 nucleotide sequence: TGCGCCAGCAGTAGGACGGGAAGCACAGATACGCAGTATTTT. The encoded protein is CASSRTGSTDTQYF.

The V and J genes are TRBV29-1 and TRBJ2-2, with D uncertain. Germline CDR1 is SQVTM and CDR2 is ANQGSEA. The CDR3 is 15 residues long. V was shortened by 7 bases and J by 5 bases, with 20 bases between the two germline ends. Here the CDR3 DNA reads TGCAGCGCCCAAGACGGTTTGGTGGGGACCGGGGAGCTGTTTTTT. Translated: CSAQDGLVGTGELFF.

The chain has TRBV6-5 and TRBJ2-7; D may be TRBD2 (7 bases). CDR3 length: 15 amino acids. Germline values: CDR1 MNHEY, CDR2 SVGAGI. V dropped 8 bases and J dropped 5 bases, with 22 bases sitting between them. The CDR3 nucleotides are TGTGCCAGCGCAGTGGTTGACGGGGGGCGACACGAGCAGTACGTC. Translating it yields CASAVVDGGRHEQYV.

The chain employs TRBV2 and TRBJ2-5; unclear D gene. The CDR3 sequence is 12 residues long. CDR1 is SNHLY, CDR2 FYNNEI, per germline. Trimming cost V 7 bases and J 9 bases, with 15 bases left between them. The CDR3 reads CASTEGPGAQYF. CDR3 in DNA: TGTGCCAGCACGGAAGGTCCGGGTGCCCAGTACTTC.

The genes are TRBV5-8 and TRBJ1-2; possible D gene TRBD1, 6 bases. CDR3 length: 14 residues. Germline lookup yields CDR1 SGHTS and CDR2 YDEGEE. V was trimmed by 0 bases and J by 7 bases, leaving 13 bases between them. CDR3 loop: CASSLGGRESGYTF. CDR3 nucleotide sequence: TGTGCCAGCAGCTTGGGGGGGCGAGAGAGTGGCTACACCTTC. The complete variable domain, with remaining parts taken from reference TRBV5-8 and TRBJ1-2, reads EAGVTQSPTHLIKTRGQQATLRCSPISGHTSVYWYQQALGLGLQFLLWYDEGEERNRGNFPPRFSGRQFPNYSSELNVNALELEDSALYLCASSLGGRESGYTFGSGTRLTVV.

Note on this clone: Its ends do not fully match the called genes, so a read error is possible. The J gene is TRBJ1-3, the V gene TRBV3-1 (or the pseudogene TRBV3-2); 7 bases agree with TRBD1. Germline CDR1 is LGHDT and CDR2 is YNNKEL (reference sequence). The CDR3 contains 11 residues. The CDR3 sequence: CASSHGPDRSF. The CDR3 nucleotides are TGTGCCAGCAGCCATGGTCCGGACAGGTCCTTT.

In its sample, this clone was seen once. The chain is built from TRBV3-1 (or the pseudogene TRBV3-2) and TRBJ2-3; 7 nucleotides align to TRBD1. The germline V gene encodes CDR1 LGHDT and CDR2 YNNKEL (reference sequence). This CDR3 has 16 residues. Germline trimming cut 5 bases from V and 6 bases from J; bases unmatched to any gene: 14. This CDR3 reads CASSSRGGQVSDTQYF. The DNA of the CDR3 is TGTGCCAGCAGCTCACGAGGAGGACAGGTCTCGGATACGCAGTATTTT.

This chain joins TRBV5-1 and TRBJ2-2; weak D call: TRBD1 (5 bases). V lost 4 bases to trimming and J lost 5 bases, with 9 bases between them. This CDR3 spans 13 amino acids. Looked up from germline, CDR1 is SGHRS and CDR2 is YFSETQ. The CDR3 loop reads CASSVQGTGELFF. The CDR3, as DNA: TGCGCCAGCAGCGTTCAGGGAACCGGGGAGCTGTTTTTT.

This clone showed up just a few times. This chain uses TRBV2 with TRBJ1-6; 7 nucleotides match TRBD1. CDR1 and CDR2 (germline): SNHLY, FYNNEI. CDR3 length: 16 residues. V dropped 3 bases and J dropped 8; count of bases not matched to a gene: 10. The CDR3 sequence is CASSERRGRTYSPLHF. CDR3 bases: TGTGCCAGCAGTGAGAGAAGGGGGCGCACCTATTCACCCCTCCACTTT.